This note documents a single T cell receptor (beta chain) sequence. The data stem from a study of shared clonotypes between healthy human individuals. Libraries were prepared by immunoSEQ multiplex PCR; TCRdb keeps only in-frame clonotypes and omits some of them. Counted here are 2 million to 2.5 million clones, about 95% occurring once; the ten biggest clones make up around 1.1%. This CDR3 has 14 residues. V lost 1 base and J lost 3, with 10 bases in between. The germline gives CDR1 SQVTM, CDR2 ANQGSEA. CD45RO-negative, CCR7-selected cells formed the naive CD8 fraction, which excluded terminally differentiated effector memory CD45RA+ cells.

This TCR was sampled from a man between 18 and 29 years old in good health. The rearrangement uses TRBV29-1 and TRBJ2-1, with D possibly TRBD1 on 5 matching bases. The sequencing sample was made of naive CD8+ T cells sorted from blood. The chain's CDR3 is CSVEASGIYNEQFF. CDR3 in DNA: TGCAGCGTTGAAGCGTCAGGGATCTACAATGAGCAGTTCTTC.